The TCR beta chain described here comes from a study of a mutant IDH1 vaccine in newly diagnosed glioma. About the research overall: Treated patients were roughly 62% male, 37.5% female, mean age approximately 41 years. Study-level results: Vaccine-induced immune responses occurred in less than 95% of patients.

Documented time point: week 35, safety follow-up. The investigators gave 300 ug of mutant IDH1 20-mer peptide in each vaccine dose, together with topical imiquimod. Eight vaccinations went to patients in weeks 1, 3, 5, 7, 11, 15, 19, 23. Clones were sequenced by immunoSEQ multiplex PCR, and TCRdb holds only the in-frame ones, with some missing. The data contain 30,000 to 40,000 clones, roughly 77% of them singletons. To note about this clone: Its antigen is not known.

The CDR3 is 15 residues long. The germline gives CDR1 SNHLY, CDR2 FYNNEI. Trimming pared 4 bases from V and 4 bases from J, leaving 14 bases between. Sample: PBMCs, taken from a glioma patient whose treatment included an IDH1 peptide vaccine. This sequence joins TRBV2 and TRBJ2-1; tentatively, D is TRBD2 (6 bases). The receptor was derived from a man aged 40-55 years with glioma. Some clones in this sample may be carry-over from other donors' samples. CDR3 amino acids: CASSVGGGGYNEQFF. CDR3 nucleotide sequence: TGTGCCAGCAGTGTCGGGGGAGGAGGTTACAATGAGCAGTTCTTC.